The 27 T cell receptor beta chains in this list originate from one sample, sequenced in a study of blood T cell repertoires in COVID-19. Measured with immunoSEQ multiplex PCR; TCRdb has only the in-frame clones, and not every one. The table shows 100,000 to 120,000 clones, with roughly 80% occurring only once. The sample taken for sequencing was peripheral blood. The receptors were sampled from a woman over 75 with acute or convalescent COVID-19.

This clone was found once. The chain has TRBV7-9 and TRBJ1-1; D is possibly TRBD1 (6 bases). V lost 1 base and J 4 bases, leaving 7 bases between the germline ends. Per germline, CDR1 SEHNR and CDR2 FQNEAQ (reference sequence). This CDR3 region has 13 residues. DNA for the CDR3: TGTGCCAGCAGCTTAGTACAGGGCACTGAAGCTTTCTTT. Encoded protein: CASSLVQGTEAFF.

This CDR3 is CASSVGHSGANVLTF. CDR3 nucleotides: TGTGCCAGCAGCGTAGGGCACTCTGGGGCCAACGTCCTGACTTTC. The J gene is TRBJ2-6, the V gene TRBV9; no clear D gene. This CDR3 is 15 amino acids long. Germline V gene sequence: CDR1 SGDLS, CDR2 YYNGEE. Trimming took off 0 bases at V and 0 bases at J, with 4 bases between the two ends.

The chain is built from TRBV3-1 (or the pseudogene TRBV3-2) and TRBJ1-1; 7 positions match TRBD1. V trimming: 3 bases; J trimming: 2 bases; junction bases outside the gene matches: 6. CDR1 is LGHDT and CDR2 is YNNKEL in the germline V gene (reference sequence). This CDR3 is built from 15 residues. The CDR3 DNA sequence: TGTGCCAGCAGCCACGGACAGGTGGGAAACACTGAAGCTTTCTTT. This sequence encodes CASSHGQVGNTEAFF.

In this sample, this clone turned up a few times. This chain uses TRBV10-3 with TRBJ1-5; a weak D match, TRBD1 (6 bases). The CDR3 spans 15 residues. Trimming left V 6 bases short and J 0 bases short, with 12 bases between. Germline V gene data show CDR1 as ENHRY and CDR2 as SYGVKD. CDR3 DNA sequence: TGTGCCATCAGGGAACAGGGACATAGCAATCAGCCCCAGCATTTT. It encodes CAIREQGHSNQPQHF.

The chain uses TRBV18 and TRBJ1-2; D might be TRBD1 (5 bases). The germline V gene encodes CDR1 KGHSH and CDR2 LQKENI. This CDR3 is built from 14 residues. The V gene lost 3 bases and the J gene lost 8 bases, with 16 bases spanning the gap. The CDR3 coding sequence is TGTGCCAGCTCACCCTACGAAGGGGAAGGAGGCTACACCTTC. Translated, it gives CASSPYEGEGGYTF.

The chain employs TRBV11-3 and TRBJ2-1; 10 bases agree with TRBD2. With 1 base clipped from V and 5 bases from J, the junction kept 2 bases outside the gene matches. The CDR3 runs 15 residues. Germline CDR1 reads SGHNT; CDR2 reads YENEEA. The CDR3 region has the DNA TGTGCCAGCAGCTTAGGGACTAGCGGACACAATGAGCAGTTCTTC. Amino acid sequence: CASSLGTSGHNEQFF.

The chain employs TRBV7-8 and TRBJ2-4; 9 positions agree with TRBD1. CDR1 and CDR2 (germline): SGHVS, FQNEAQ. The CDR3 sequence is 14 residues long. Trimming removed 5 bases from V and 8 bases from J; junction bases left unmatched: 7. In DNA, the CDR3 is TGTGCCAGCAGCCGAGACAGGGGGACTCACATTCAGTACTTC. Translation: CASSRDRGTHIQYF.

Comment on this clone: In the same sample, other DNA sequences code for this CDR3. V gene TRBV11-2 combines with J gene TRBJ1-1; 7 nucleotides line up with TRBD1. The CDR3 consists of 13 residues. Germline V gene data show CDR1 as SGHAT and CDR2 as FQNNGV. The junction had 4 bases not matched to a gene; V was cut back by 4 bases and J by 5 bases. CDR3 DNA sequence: TGTGCCAGCAGCTCCCAGGGGGGAACTGAAGCTTTCTTT. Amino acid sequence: CASSSQGGTEAFF.

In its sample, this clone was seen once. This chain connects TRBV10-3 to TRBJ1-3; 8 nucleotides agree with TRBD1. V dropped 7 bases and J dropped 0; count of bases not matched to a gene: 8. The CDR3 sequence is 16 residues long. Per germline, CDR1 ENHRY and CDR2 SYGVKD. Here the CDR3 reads CAITGQGGSSGNTIYF. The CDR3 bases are TGTGCCATCACAGGACAGGGTGGGAGCTCTGGAAACACCATATATTTT.

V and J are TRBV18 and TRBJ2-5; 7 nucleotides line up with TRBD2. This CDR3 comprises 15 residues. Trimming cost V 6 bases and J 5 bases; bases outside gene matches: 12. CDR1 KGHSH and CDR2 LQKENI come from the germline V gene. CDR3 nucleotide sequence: TGTGCCAGCTCCCTCCTGGCGGGAGAAAAGGAGACCCAGTACTTC. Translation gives CASSLLAGEKETQYF.

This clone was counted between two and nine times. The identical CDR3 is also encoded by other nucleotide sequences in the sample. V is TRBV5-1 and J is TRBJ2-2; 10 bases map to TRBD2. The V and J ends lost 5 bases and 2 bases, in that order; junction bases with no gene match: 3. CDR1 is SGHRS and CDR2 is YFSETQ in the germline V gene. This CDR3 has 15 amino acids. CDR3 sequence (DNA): TGCGCCAGCAGGTTAGCGGGAGGTAACACCGGGGAGCTGTTTTTT. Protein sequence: CASRLAGGNTGELFF.

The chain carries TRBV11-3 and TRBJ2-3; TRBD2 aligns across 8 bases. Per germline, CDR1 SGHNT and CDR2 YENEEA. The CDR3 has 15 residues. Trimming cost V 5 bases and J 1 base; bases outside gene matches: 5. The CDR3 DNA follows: TGTGCCAGCAGCAAAGGGCGGGAGGGCACAGATACGCAGTATTTT. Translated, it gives CASSKGREGTDTQYF.

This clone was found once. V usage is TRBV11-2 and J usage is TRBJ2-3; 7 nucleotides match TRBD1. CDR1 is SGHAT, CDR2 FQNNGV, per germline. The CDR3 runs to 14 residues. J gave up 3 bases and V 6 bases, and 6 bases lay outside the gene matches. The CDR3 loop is CASSFGTVTDTQYF. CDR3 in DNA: TGTGCCAGCAGTTTCGGGACAGTAACAGATACGCAGTATTTT.

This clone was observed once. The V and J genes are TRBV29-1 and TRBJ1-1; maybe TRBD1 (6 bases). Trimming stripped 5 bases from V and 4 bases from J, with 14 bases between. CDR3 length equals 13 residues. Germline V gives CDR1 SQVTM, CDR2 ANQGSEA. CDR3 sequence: CSVKHRDGTEAFF. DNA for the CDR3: TGCAGCGTTAAACACAGGGATGGCACTGAAGCTTTCTTT.

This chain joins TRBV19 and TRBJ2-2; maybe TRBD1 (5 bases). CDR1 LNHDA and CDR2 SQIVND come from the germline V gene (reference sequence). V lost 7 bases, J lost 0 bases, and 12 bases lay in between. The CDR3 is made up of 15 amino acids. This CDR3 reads CASNRAGSNTGELFF. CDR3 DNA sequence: TGTGCCAGTAATCGGGCAGGGTCGAACACCGGGGAGCTGTTTTTT. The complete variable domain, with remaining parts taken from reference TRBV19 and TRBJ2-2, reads DGGITQSPKYLFRKEGQNVTLSCEQNLNHDAMYWYRQDPGQGLRLIYYSQIVNDFQKGDIAEGYSVSREKKESFPLTVTSAQKNPTAFYLCASNRAGSNTGELFFGEGSRLTVL.

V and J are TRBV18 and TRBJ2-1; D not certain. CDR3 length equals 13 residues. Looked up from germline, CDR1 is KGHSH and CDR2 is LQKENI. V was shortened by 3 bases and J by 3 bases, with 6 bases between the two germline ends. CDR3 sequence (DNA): TGTGCCAGCTCACCGTTCCACTACAATGAGCAGTTCTTC. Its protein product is CASSPFHYNEQFF.

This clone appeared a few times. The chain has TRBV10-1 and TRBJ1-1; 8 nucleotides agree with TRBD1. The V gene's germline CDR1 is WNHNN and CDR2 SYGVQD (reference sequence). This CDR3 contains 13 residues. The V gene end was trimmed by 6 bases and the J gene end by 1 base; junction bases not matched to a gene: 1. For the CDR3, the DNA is TGCGCCAGCAGCGACAGGGGGAACACTGAAGCTTTCTTT. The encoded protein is CASSDRGNTEAFF.

The CDR3 spells CATSAGQGITDTQYF. CDR3 sequence (DNA): TGTGCCACCAGCGCGGGACAGGGTATCACAGATACGCAGTATTTT. The chain combines TRBV24-1 with TRBJ2-3, with 9 bases that match TRBD1. The CDR3 is 15 amino acids. V was pared by 7 bases and J by 2 bases, with 6 bases of the junction left unmatched. Germline values: CDR1 KGHDR, CDR2 SFDVKD.

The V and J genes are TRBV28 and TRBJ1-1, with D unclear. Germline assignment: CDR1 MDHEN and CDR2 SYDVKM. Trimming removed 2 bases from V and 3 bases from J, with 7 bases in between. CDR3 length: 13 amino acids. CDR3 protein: CASSLERHTEAFF. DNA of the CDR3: TGTGCCAGCAGTTTAGAGCGGCACACTGAAGCTTTCTTT. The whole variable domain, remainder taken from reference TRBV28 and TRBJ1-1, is DVKVTQSSRYLVKRTGEKVFLECVQDMDHENMFWYRQDPGLGLRLIYFSYDVKMKEKGDIPEGYSVSREKKERFSLILESASTNQTSMYLCASSLERHTEAFFGQGTRLTVV.

In DNA form, the CDR3 reads TGTGCCAGCAGCCCAGACATTCTCTACGAGCAGTACGTC. Translated, it gives CASSPDILYEQYV. The chain recombines TRBV11-2 with TRBJ2-7; no definite D call. Germline assignment: CDR1 SGHAT and CDR2 FQNNGV. The CDR3 is 13 residues long. Trimming took 5 bases from V and 3 from J, leaving 11 bases between them.

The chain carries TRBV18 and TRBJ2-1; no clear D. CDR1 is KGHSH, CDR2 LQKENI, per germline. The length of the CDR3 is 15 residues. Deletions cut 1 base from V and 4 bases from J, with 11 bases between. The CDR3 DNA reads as TGTGCCAGCTCACCACTTCCACAGAATTACAATGAGCAGTTCTTC. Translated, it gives CASSPLPQNYNEQFF.

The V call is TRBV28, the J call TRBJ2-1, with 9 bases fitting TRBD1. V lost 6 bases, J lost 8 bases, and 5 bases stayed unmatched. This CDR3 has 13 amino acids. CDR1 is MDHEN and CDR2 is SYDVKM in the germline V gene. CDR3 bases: TGTGCCAGCAGGTTAACAGGGGGCGATGAGCAGTTCTTC. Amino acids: CASRLTGGDEQFF.

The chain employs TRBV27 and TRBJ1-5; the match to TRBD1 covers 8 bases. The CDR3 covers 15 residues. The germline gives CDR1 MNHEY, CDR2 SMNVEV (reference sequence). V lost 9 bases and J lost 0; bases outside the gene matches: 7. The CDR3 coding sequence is TGTGCCAGTAGAAAACAGGGGGTTAGCAATCAGCCCCAGCATTTT. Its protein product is CASRKQGVSNQPQHF.

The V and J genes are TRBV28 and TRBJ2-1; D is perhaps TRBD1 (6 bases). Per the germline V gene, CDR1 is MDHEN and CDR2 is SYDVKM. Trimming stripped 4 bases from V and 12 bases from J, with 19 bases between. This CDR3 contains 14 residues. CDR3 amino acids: CASSSSQGPNGQFF. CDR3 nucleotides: TGTGCCAGCAGTTCGTCTCAGGGGCCAAACGGGCAGTTCTTC.

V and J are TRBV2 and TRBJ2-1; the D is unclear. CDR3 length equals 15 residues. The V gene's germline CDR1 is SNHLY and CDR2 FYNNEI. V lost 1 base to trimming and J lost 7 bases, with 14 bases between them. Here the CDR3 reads CASSEGGVGRNEQFF. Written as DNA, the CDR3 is TGTGCCAGCAGTGAAGGCGGAGTAGGCCGAAATGAGCAGTTCTTC.

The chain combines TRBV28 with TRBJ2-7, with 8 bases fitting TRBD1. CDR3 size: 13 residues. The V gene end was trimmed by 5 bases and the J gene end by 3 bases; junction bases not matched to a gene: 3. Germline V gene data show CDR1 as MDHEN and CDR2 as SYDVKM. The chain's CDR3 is CASSSGQGYEQYF. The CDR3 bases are TGTGCCAGCAGTAGCGGACAGGGCTACGAGCAGTACTTC.

CDR3 in DNA: TGTGCCAGCTCACCCGGTGGAGACGAGCAGTACGTC. This translates into CASSPGGDEQYV. V and J are TRBV18 and TRBJ2-7, with unresolved D. Trimming took off 3 bases at V and 5 bases at J, with 8 bases between the two ends. The germline gives CDR1 KGHSH, CDR2 LQKENI. This CDR3 spans 12 amino acids.